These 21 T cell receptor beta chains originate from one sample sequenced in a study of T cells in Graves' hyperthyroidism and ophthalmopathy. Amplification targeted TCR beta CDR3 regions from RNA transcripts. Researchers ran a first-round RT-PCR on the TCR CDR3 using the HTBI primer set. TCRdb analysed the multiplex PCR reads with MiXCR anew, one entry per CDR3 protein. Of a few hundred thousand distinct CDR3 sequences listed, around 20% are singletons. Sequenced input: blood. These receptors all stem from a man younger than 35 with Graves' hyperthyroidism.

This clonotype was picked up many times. CDR3 sequence reads: CASSYGQEITEAFF. The CDR3, as DNA: TGTGCCAGCAGTTACGGGCAGGAGATCACTGAAGCTTTCTTT. This sequence joins TRBV6-5 and TRBJ1-1; no definite D call. V lost 2 bases and J 4 bases, leaving 11 bases between the germline ends. Germline CDR1 and CDR2: MNHEY and SVGAGI. This CDR3 has 14 residues.

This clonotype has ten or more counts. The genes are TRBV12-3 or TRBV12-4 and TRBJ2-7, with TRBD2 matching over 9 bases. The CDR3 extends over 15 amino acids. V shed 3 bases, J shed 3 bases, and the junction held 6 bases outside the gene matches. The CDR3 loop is CASSFSGGLYYEQYF. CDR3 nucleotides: TGTGCCAGCAGTTTCAGCGGGGGGTTGTACTACGAGCAGTACTTC.

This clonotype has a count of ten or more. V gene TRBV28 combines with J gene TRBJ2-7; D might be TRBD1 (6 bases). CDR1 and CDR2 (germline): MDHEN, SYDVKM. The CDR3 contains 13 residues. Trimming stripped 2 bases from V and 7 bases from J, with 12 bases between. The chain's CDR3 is CASSLTGKGEQYF. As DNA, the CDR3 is TGTGCCAGCAGTTTAACAGGGAAGGGAGAGCAGTACTTC.

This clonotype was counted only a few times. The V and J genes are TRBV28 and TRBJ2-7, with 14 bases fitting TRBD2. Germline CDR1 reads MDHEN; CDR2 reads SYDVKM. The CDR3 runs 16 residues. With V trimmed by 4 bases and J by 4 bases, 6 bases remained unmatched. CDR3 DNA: TGTGCCAGCAGTTCCCCCGGGACTAGCGGGGGTTACGAGCAGTACTTC. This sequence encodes CASSSPGTSGGYEQYF.

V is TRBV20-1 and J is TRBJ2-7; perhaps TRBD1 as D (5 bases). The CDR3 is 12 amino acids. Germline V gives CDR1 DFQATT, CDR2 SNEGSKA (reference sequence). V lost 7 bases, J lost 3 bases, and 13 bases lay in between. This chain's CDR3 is CSVQGKLYEQYF. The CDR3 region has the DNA TGCAGTGTCCAGGGAAAGCTCTACGAGCAGTACTTC.

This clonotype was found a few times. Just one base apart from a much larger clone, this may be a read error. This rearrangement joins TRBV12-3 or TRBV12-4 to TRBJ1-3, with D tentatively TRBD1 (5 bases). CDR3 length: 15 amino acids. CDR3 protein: CASSLWGMSGDTIYF. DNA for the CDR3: TGTGCCAGCAGTTTATGGGGGATGTCTGGAGACACCATATATTTT.

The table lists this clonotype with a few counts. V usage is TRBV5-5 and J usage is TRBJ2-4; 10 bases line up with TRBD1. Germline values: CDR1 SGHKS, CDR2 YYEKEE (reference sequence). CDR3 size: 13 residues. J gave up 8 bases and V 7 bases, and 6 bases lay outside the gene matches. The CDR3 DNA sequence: TGTGCCAGCGAGGACAGGGGGTGGGACATTCAGTACTTC. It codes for CASEDRGWDIQYF.

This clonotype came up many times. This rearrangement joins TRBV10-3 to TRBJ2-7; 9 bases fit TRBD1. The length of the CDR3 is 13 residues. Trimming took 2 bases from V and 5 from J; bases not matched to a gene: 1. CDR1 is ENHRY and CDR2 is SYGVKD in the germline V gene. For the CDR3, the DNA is TGTGCCATCAGTGAGGGACAGGGGAACGAGCAGTACTTC. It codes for CAISEGQGNEQYF.

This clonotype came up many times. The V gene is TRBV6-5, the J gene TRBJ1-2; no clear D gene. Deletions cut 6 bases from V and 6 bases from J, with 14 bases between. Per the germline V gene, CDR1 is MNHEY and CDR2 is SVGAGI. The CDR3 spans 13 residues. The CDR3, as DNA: TGTGCCAGCAGGGCCACACGTGAACATGGCTACACCTTC. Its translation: CASRATREHGYTF.

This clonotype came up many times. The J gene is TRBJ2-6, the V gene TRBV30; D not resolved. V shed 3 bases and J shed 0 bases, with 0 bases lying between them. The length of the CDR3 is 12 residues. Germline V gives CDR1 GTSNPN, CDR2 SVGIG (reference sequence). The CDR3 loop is CAWSSGANVLTF. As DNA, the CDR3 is TGTGCCTGGAGCTCTGGGGCCAACGTCCTGACTTTC.

In DNA, the CDR3 is TGTGCCAGCAGCGTATCTCAGGGCACTGAAGCTTTCTTT. Its translation is CASSVSQGTEAFF. V gene TRBV9 combines with J gene TRBJ1-1, with TRBD1 as a possible D gene (5 bases). This CDR3 is 13 amino acids long. Germline CDR1 SGDLS, CDR2 YYNGEE. V gave up 1 base and J gave up 4 bases, with 8 bases separating them. Combining the CDR3 with reference TRBV9 and TRBJ1-1 gives the whole variable domain DSGVTQTPKHLITATGQRVTLRCSPRSGDLSVYWYQQSLDQGLQFLIQYYNGEERAKGNILERFSAQQFPDLHSELNLSSLELGDSALYFCASSVSQGTEAFFGQGTRLTVV.

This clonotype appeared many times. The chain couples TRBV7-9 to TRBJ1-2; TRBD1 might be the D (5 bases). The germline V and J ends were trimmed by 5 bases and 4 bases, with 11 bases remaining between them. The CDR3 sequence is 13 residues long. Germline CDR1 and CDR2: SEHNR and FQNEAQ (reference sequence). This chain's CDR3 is CASSPVGTYGYTF. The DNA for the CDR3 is TGTGCCAGCAGCCCGGTAGGGACCTATGGCTACACCTTC.

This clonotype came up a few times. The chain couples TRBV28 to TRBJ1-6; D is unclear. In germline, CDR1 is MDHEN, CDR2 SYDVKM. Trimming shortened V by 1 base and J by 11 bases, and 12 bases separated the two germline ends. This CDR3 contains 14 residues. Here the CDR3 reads CASSLSPEGAPLHF. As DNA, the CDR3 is TGTGCCAGCAGTTTATCCCCCGAAGGTGCACCCCTCCACTTT.

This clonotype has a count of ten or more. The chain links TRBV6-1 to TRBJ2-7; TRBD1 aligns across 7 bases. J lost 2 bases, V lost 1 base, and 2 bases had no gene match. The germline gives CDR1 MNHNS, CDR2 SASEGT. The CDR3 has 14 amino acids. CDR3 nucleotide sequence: TGTGCCAGCAGTGAAGGACAGGGTGCCTACGAGCAGTACTTC. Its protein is CASSEGQGAYEQYF.

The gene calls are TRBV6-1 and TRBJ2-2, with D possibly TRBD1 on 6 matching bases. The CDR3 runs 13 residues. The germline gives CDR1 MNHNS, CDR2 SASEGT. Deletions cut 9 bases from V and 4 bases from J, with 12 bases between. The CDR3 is CARRGKGTGELFF. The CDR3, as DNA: TGTGCCAGAAGGGGGAAGGGCACCGGGGAGCTGTTTTTT.

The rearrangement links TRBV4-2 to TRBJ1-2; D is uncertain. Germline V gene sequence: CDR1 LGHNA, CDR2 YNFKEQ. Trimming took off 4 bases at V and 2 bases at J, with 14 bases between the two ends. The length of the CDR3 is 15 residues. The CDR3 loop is CASSLEETENYGYTF. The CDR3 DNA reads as TGTGCCAGCAGCCTCGAAGAGACGGAGAACTATGGCTACACCTTC.

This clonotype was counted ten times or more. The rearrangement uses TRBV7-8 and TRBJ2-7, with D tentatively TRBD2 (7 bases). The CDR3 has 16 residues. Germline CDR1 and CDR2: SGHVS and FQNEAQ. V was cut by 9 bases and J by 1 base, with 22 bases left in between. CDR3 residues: CASRRGGSDHSYEQYF. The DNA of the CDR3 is TGTGCCAGTCGTAGGGGGGGCAGCGACCATTCCTACGAGCAGTACTTC. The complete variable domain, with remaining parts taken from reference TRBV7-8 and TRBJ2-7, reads GAGVSQSPRYKVAKRGQDVALRCDPISGHVSLFWYQQALGQGPEFLTYFQNEAQLDKSGLPSDRFFAERPEGSVSTLKIQRTQQEDSAVYLCASRRGGSDHSYEQYFGPGTRLTVT.

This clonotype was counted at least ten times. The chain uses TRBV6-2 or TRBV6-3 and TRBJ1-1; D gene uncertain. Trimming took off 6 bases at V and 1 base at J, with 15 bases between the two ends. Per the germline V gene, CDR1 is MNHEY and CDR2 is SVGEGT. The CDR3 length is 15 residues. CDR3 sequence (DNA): TGTGCCAGCAGCCTACCCCTGGGAGGGAACACTGAAGCTTTCTTT. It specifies CASSLPLGGNTEAFF.

The chain's CDR3 is CAWSGGLGTLNTEAFF. The CDR3 DNA is TGTGCCTGGAGTGGAGGGTTGGGGACCTTGAACACTGAAGCTTTCTTT. The chain employs TRBV30 and TRBJ1-1, with D possibly being TRBD1 (5 bases). V was clipped by 1 base and J by 0 bases, with 15 bases between them. The CDR3 runs to 16 residues. Germline CDR1 reads GTSNPN; CDR2 reads SVGIG (reference sequence).

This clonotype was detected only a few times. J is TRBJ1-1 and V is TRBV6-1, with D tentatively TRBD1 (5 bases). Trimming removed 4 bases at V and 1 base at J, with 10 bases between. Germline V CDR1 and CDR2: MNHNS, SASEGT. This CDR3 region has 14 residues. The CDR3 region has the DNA TGTGCCAGCAGTGTACAGGAAACGAACACTGAAGCTTTCTTT. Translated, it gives CASSVQETNTEAFF.

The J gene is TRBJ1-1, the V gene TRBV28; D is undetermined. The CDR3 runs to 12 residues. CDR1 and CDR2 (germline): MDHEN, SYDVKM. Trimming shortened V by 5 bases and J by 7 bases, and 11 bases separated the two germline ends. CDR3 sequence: CASSPRDFEAFF. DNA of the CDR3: TGTGCCAGCAGTCCACGAGATTTTGAAGCTTTCTTT.